The next 10 T cell receptor beta chains were all read from a single sample in a study of blood T cells in healthy people across ages. Primed by a sample-barcoded 5' primer and a J-beta primer mix, a second PCR proceeded for about 6 to 11 cycles. TCRdb analysed the 5' RACE reads with MiXCR anew, one entry per CDR3 protein. The table has approximately 1.5 million distinct CDR3 sequences, approximately 43% seen once. Sample: blood. The receptors were sampled from a young woman in good health.

This clonotype was counted between two and nine times. The J gene is TRBJ2-1, the V gene TRBV12-3 or TRBV12-4; D possibly corresponds to TRBD2 (5 bases). This CDR3 has 15 residues. Trimming removed 3 bases at V and 6 bases at J, with 15 bases between. The CDR3 loop reads CASSLFASKGNEQFF. The CDR3 region has the DNA TGTGCCAGCAGTTTGTTCGCTAGCAAGGGCAATGAGCAGTTCTTC.

Ten or more counts support this clonotype. The gene calls are TRBV20-1 and TRBJ2-1; TRBD2 agrees at 8 bases. Per the germline V gene, CDR1 is DFQATT and CDR2 is SNEGSKA (reference sequence). The V gene end was trimmed by 5 bases and the J gene end by 9 bases; junction bases not matched to a gene: 9. CDR3 size: 13 residues. Here the CDR3 DNA reads TGCAGTGCTCAAGGACTAGCCGTAGGTGAGCAGTTCTTC. Translated: CSAQGLAVGEQFF.

The V call is TRBV4-3, the J call TRBJ2-3; D is uncertain. With 2 bases removed from V and 0 bases from J, the gap between germline ends came to 6 bases. The germline V gene encodes CDR1 LGHNA and CDR2 YSLEER. The CDR3 covers 14 residues. The CDR3 loop reads CASSQNPSTDTQYF. The CDR3 DNA follows: TGCGCCAGCAGCCAAAACCCTAGCACAGATACGCAGTATTTT.

This chain links TRBV25-1 with TRBJ2-5; possibly TRBD2 for D (6 bases). V gave up 1 base and J gave up 11 bases, with 17 bases separating them. The germline V gene has CDR1 MGHDK and CDR2 SYGVNS. This CDR3 spans 14 amino acids. The CDR3 DNA follows: TGTGCCAGCAGTGAATTGAGTAGCGGAGATGAGCAGTACTTC. Its protein is CASSELSSGDEQYF.

The rearrangement uses TRBV6-6 and TRBJ2-5; 7 nucleotides align to TRBD2. The J segment lost 2 bases and the V segment lost 5 bases, leaving 8 bases of the junction unmatched. Germline values: CDR1 MNHNY, CDR2 SVGAGI (reference sequence). The CDR3 is 15 residues long. As DNA, the CDR3 is TGTGCCAGCAGTCCCTGGGGGGGGAGACAAGAGACCCAGTACTTC. Its protein is CASSPWGGRQETQYF.

The chain employs TRBV4-1 and TRBJ1-3; D call uncertain. Germline CDR1 reads MGHRA; CDR2 reads YSYEKL. The V gene lost 2 bases and the J gene lost 2 bases, with 7 bases spanning the gap. The CDR3 is made up of 14 amino acids. The CDR3 DNA sequence: TGCGCCAGCAGCCAACTGTTTCCTGGAAACACCATATATTTT. This encodes CASSQLFPGNTIYF.

The chain recombines TRBV29-1 with TRBJ2-3, with D unclear. The V gene lost 0 bases and the J gene lost 4 bases, with 8 bases spanning the gap. The V gene's germline CDR1 is SQVTM and CDR2 ANQGSEA. There are 13 residues in the CDR3. The CDR3 sequence is CSVEDQKPDTQYF. CDR3 nucleotides: TGCAGCGTTGAAGATCAGAAGCCAGATACGCAGTATTTT.

The chain has TRBV28 and TRBJ2-5; 7 nucleotides match TRBD1. V lost 6 bases and J lost 0; bases outside the gene matches: 4. The CDR3 extends over 14 amino acids. CDR1 and CDR2 (germline): MDHEN, SYDVKM. CDR3: CASRVTGDQETQYF. The DNA for the CDR3 is TGTGCCAGCAGGGTTACAGGGGACCAAGAGACCCAGTACTTC.

The chain links TRBV24-1 to TRBJ2-1; 8 bases are shared with TRBD1. CDR3 size: 16 residues. CDR1 is KGHDR and CDR2 is SFDVKD in the germline V gene. Unmatched junction bases numbered 10, after V lost 4 bases and J lost 6 bases. The CDR3 bases are TGTGCCACCAGTGACAATCAGGGGGCGTTGGGCAATGAGCAGTTCTTC. It is translated as CATSDNQGALGNEQFF.

The rearrangement links TRBV27 to TRBJ1-1, with D possibly being TRBD1 (5 bases). V was cut by 4 bases and J by 7 bases, with 7 bases left in between. This CDR3 is built from 11 residues. The V gene's germline CDR1 is MNHEY and CDR2 SMNVEV (reference sequence). The CDR3 protein is CASSSQGEAFF. The CDR3 coding sequence is TGTGCCAGCAGTTCGCAGGGTGAAGCTTTCTTT.